These 23 T cell receptor beta chains were sequenced from one sample in a study of monozygotic twins with inflammatory bowel disease. TCRdb reprocessed the 5' RACE reads and keeps a single row for each CDR3 protein, giving no DNA. This table lists approximately 300,000 distinct CDR3 sequences. The material sequenced was blood. The receptors stem from a human donor with ulcerative colitis or Crohn's disease, or a healthy co-twin of an affected twin (not recorded which).

The chain has TRBV7-3 and TRBJ2-3; as DNA is missing, the TRBD1 call by TCRdb cannot be tested. Per germline, CDR1 SGHTA and CDR2 FQGTGA. The CDR3 is 14 residues long. CDR3 sequence reads: CASSRTGNTDTQYF.

The J gene is TRBJ2-5, the V gene TRBV6-5; absent DNA, TCRdb's TRBD2 call cannot be checked. Germline V gene data show CDR1 as MNHEY and CDR2 as SVGAGI. This CDR3 comprises 16 residues. The CDR3 is CASSYSTRAYQETQYF.

The rearrangement joins TRBV12-3 or TRBV12-4 to TRBJ1-5. CDR3 length: 15 amino acids. This CDR3 is CASSLGVYSNQPQHF.

This sequence joins TRBV5-1 and TRBJ2-2. The CDR3 runs 14 residues. CDR1 SGHRS and CDR2 YFSETQ come from the germline V gene. This CDR3 reads CASRVYGVTGELFF.

This chain uses TRBV5-1 with TRBJ1-2; without DNA, the TCRdb call of TRBD1 cannot be checked. The germline gives CDR1 SGHRS, CDR2 YFSETQ. This CDR3 has 17 residues. This CDR3 is CASSASTGVVMHRGYTF.

The chain recombines TRBV5-1 with TRBJ2-6. Germline V CDR1 and CDR2: SGHRS, YFSETQ. The CDR3 extends over 16 amino acids. CDR3 residues: CASSLGSSSGANVLTF.

The V call is TRBV7-8, the J call TRBJ2-1. The V gene's germline CDR1 is SGHVS and CDR2 FQNEAQ. This CDR3 is 13 amino acids long. CDR3 in amino acids: CASSYNPSNEQFF.

The chain links TRBV10-3 to TRBJ1-5; TCRdb's D call, TRBD1, is unchecked because there is no DNA. CDR1 and CDR2 (germline): ENHRY, SYGVKD. There are 14 residues in the CDR3. The CDR3 loop is CAISGGNGNQPQHF.

This chain uses TRBV12-3 or TRBV12-4 with TRBJ1-6; TCRdb's D call of TRBD1 is untestable without DNA. The length of the CDR3 is 15 residues. CDR3 protein: CASSLTGTGVSPLHF.

The rearrangement joins TRBV7-2 to TRBJ2-7; lacking DNA, the TRBD2 call made by TCRdb goes unchecked. Germline V gives CDR1 SGHTA, CDR2 FQGNSA. The CDR3 has 16 amino acids. CDR3: CASSWTSGGVSSEQYF.

V is TRBV4-3 and J is TRBJ2-6. Germline V gene sequence: CDR1 LGHNA, CDR2 YSLEER. The length of the CDR3 is 16 residues. CDR3 protein: CASSQDRGSGANVLTF.

CDR3 amino acids: CASESRVGTIYF. V is TRBV19 and J is TRBJ1-3. The germline CDR1 and CDR2 sequences are LNHDA and SQIVND (reference sequence). The CDR3 has 12 residues. Filled out from reference TRBV19 and TRBJ1-3, the complete variable domain reads DGGITQSPKYLFRKEGQNVTLSCEQNLNHDAMYWYRQDPGQGLRLIYYSQIVNDFQKGDIAEGYSVSREKKESFPLTVTSAQKNPTAFYLCASESRVGTIYFGEGSWLTVV.

The chain carries TRBV10-2 and TRBJ2-6; the TCRdb D gene call, TRBD2, has no DNA to confirm it. The CDR3 contains 18 residues. The germline gives CDR1 WSHSY, CDR2 SAAADI. The CDR3 loop reads CASRLTSGASSGANVLTF.

V usage is TRBV12-3 or TRBV12-4 and J usage is TRBJ1-6; there is no DNA to check the TCRdb D call of TRBD1. The CDR3 consists of 15 residues. The CDR3: CASSRRQFYNSPLHF.

This chain connects TRBV6-5 to TRBJ1-1. Germline CDR1 MNHEY, CDR2 SVGAGI. This CDR3 spans 14 amino acids. This CDR3 reads CASSYSFGNTEAFF.

The J gene is TRBJ2-7, the V gene TRBV18; as DNA is missing, the TRBD2 call by TCRdb cannot be tested. The germline gives CDR1 KGHSH, CDR2 LQKENI. The CDR3 contains 15 residues. CDR3 protein: CASSPLPQTSYEQYF.

The chain combines TRBV21-1 with TRBJ2-1; absent DNA, TCRdb's TRBD2 call cannot be checked. TRBV21-1 is described as a pseudogene. CDR3 length equals 19 residues. The CDR3 protein is CASSKVFRRLAGGNLEQFF.

The chain couples TRBV7-2 to TRBJ1-1. This CDR3 has 15 amino acids. The germline CDR1 and CDR2 sequences are SGHTA and FQGNSA. CDR3 region: CASSPAGGYFAEAFF.

This sequence joins TRBV5-5 and TRBJ2-5; TCRdb returns TRBD2, unconfirmable since there is no DNA. CDR3 length: 17 amino acids. The germline gives CDR1 SGHKS, CDR2 YYEKEE (reference sequence). The chain's CDR3 is CASSLEASGTRRETQYF.

The chain joins TRBV6-1 to TRBJ1-5. Germline V gives CDR1 MNHNS, CDR2 SASEGT. The length of the CDR3 is 14 residues. The chain's CDR3 is CASSRDGTNQPQHF.

The chain couples TRBV7-2 to TRBJ2-2. This CDR3 is built from 14 residues. Looked up from germline, CDR1 is SGHTA and CDR2 is FQGNSA. The CDR3 reads CASSLGSSNGELFF. Full variable domain (outside the CDR3, taken from reference TRBV7-2 and TRBJ2-2): GAGVSQSPSNKVTEKGKDVELRCDPISGHTALYWYRQSLGQGLEFLIYFQGNSAPDKSGLPSDRFSAERTGGSVSTLTIQRTQQEDSAVYLCASSLGSSNGELFFGEGSRLTVL.

V usage is TRBV4-2 and J usage is TRBJ1-3. The CDR3 extends over 17 amino acids. Per the germline V gene, CDR1 is LGHNA and CDR2 is YNFKEQ. The CDR3 loop is CASSQDLPTRSGNTIYF.

The chain couples TRBV12-3 or TRBV12-4 to TRBJ1-6; TCRdb's D call, TRBD1, is unchecked because there is no DNA. The CDR3 is 17 residues long. The CDR3 sequence: CASSWERGSSYNSPLHF.